This T cell receptor (beta chain) was obtained from a study of vaccination effects on CD4 cells after COVID-19. Across the whole study: Post-vaccine sampling occurred a median 72 days after the second dose. Study observations and caveats: Clones that were induced by infection or by vaccine showed marked contraction late after vaccination.

TCRdb keeps only in-frame clones here, not all; method: immunoSEQ multiplex PCR. The repertoire holds about 72,000 clones, about 80% seen once, with 1% to 1.5% in the top ten. Of note for this clone: Its antigen is not identified.

After expansion with viral peptide pools in the ViraFEST assay, antigen-specific CD4+ T cells were sequenced. Subsequent to 10 days of culture, CD4+ T cells were isolated. All participants had two doses of either the BNT162b2 or mRNA-1273 vaccine. Among the vaccine recipients, none had a prior SARS-CoV-2 infection, and nucleocapsid antibodies were negative. V lost 5 bases and J 2 bases, leaving 11 bases between the germline ends. The CDR3 loop spans 14 amino acids. The germline gives CDR1 SGHRS, CDR2 YFSETQ. This material consisted of CD4+ T cells from PBMCs cultured with HCoV-229E spike peptides, taken after COVID-19 vaccination. The chain joins TRBV5-1 to TRBJ1-3; perhaps TRBD1 as D (6 bases). The source is a human donor who received a COVID-19 vaccine. The CDR3 nucleotides are TGCGCCAGCAGAACTGGGACAACTGGAAACACCATATATTTT. Translating it yields CASRTGTTGNTIYF.